The 25 T cell receptor beta chains reported below all come from one sample, sequenced in a study of T cell changes during pregnancy in multiple sclerosis. The method was immunoSEQ multiplex PCR; TCRdb's version includes in-frame clones alone and lacks a portion of them. The data contain more than 70,000 clones, approximately 90% of them singletons. The sample was peripheral blood, taken before pregnancy. All receptors come from a female donor with multiple sclerosis, enrolled in a pregnancy study.

V usage is TRBV5-1 and J usage is TRBJ1-1; D gene uncertain. The CDR3 loop spans 15 amino acids. The V gene lost 0 bases and the J gene lost 4 bases, with 13 bases spanning the gap. The germline CDR1 and CDR2 sequences are SGHRS and YFSETQ. DNA of the CDR3: TGCGCCAGCAGCTTGGCCGGAGGGAGGAGCACTGAAGCTTTCTTT. Its protein product is CASSLAGGRSTEAFF.

The rearrangement links TRBV5-1 to TRBJ2-2, with 10 bases matching TRBD1. This CDR3 has 16 amino acids. CDR1 is SGHRS, CDR2 YFSETQ, per germline. The V gene end was trimmed by 4 bases and the J gene end by 1 base; junction bases not matched to a gene: 4. CDR3 region: CASSNGQGVNTGELFF. In DNA form, the CDR3 reads TGCGCCAGCAGCAACGGACAGGGGGTGAACACCGGGGAGCTGTTTTTT.

The rearrangement joins TRBV5-1 to TRBJ2-1, with D unresolved. Trimming removed 4 bases at V and 7 bases at J, with 9 bases between. Germline V gives CDR1 SGHRS, CDR2 YFSETQ. CDR3 length equals 12 residues. The CDR3 sequence is CASSPNTNEQFF. In DNA form, the CDR3 reads TGCGCCAGCAGCCCAAATACTAATGAGCAGTTCTTC.

The chain joins TRBV2 to TRBJ1-2; 7 bases are a match to TRBD1. The CDR3 covers 14 residues. The trim removed 6 bases at V and 8 bases at J, leaving 12 bases unmatched. The V gene's germline CDR1 is SNHLY and CDR2 FYNNEI. The CDR3 spells CASRVRGMLGGYTF. CDR3 nucleotides: TGTGCCAGCAGGGTCAGGGGGATGTTGGGAGGCTACACCTTC.

The chain employs TRBV27 and TRBJ2-5; 8 bases agree with TRBD1. CDR1 and CDR2 (germline): MNHEY, SMNVEV (reference sequence). With V trimmed by 8 bases and J by 5 bases, 4 bases remained unmatched. This CDR3 contains 12 residues. The CDR3 nucleotides are TGTGCCAGCCAGACAGGGGCTGAGACCCAGTACTTC. Its protein product is CASQTGAETQYF.

The chain links TRBV15 to TRBJ1-5; D gene uncertain. Looked up from germline, CDR1 is LNHNV and CDR2 is YYDKDF (reference sequence). V lost 0 bases and J lost 0, with 9 bases in between. The CDR3 totals 16 residues. Written as DNA, the CDR3 is TGTGCCACCAGCAGAGATTACGGGAATAGCAATCAGCCCCAGCATTTT. The encoded protein is CATSRDYGNSNQPQHF. Full variable domain (missing parts from reference TRBV15 and TRBJ1-5): DAMVIQNPRYQVTQFGKPVTLSCSQTLNHNVMYWYQQKSSQAPKLLFHYYDKDFNNEADTPDNFQSRRPNTSFCFLDIRSPGLGDTAMYLCATSRDYGNSNQPQHFGDGTRLSIL.

The chain uses TRBV27 and TRBJ2-2; TRBD2 matches 10 bases. V trimming: 4 bases; J trimming: 5 bases; junction bases outside the gene matches: 7. Germline-derived CDR1 and CDR2 are MNHEY and SMNVEV (reference sequence). CDR3 length: 16 residues. The CDR3 nucleotides read TGTGCCAGCAGTTCACAAGCGGGAGGGCGGACCGGGGAGCTGTTTTTT. This sequence encodes CASSSQAGGRTGELFF.

This CDR3 reads CAWSVGGGRNQPQHF. DNA for the CDR3: TGTGCCTGGAGTGTGGGGGGAGGCCGCAATCAGCCCCAGCATTTT. The genes are TRBV30 and TRBJ1-5; tentative D call: TRBD1 (5 bases). CDR1 GTSNPN and CDR2 SVGIG come from the germline V gene (reference sequence). V lost 0 bases to trimming and J lost 2 bases, with 11 bases between them. The CDR3 spans 15 residues.

The chain's CDR3 is CASSLSGASNTEAFF. DNA for the CDR3: TGCGCCAGCAGCTTGTCAGGGGCATCGAACACTGAAGCTTTCTTT. This chain joins TRBV5-1 and TRBJ1-1, with D perhaps TRBD1 (6 bases). This CDR3 comprises 15 residues. V lost 1 base to trimming and J lost 1 base, with 11 bases between them. The V gene's germline CDR1 is SGHRS and CDR2 YFSETQ.

The rearrangement uses TRBV29-1 and TRBJ1-2, with TRBD1 matching 9 bases. V shed 6 bases and J 8 bases; nucleotides not matched to a gene: 7. Germline values: CDR1 SQVTM, CDR2 ANQGSEA. This CDR3 has 12 residues. The CDR3 is CSVPGQGGGYTF. As DNA, the CDR3 is TGCAGCGTCCCGGGACAGGGAGGAGGCTACACCTTC.

The V and J genes are TRBV19 and TRBJ2-5; D remains ambiguous. The CDR3 has 13 residues. Looked up from germline, CDR1 is LNHDA and CDR2 is SQIVND (reference sequence). Trimming cost V 6 bases and J 1 base, with 9 bases left between them. CDR3 sequence: CASRRRSQETQYF. CDR3 bases: TGTGCCAGTAGAAGGCGGTCCCAAGAGACCCAGTACTTC. Full variable domain (remainder filled in from reference TRBV19 and TRBJ2-5): DGGITQSPKYLFRKEGQNVTLSCEQNLNHDAMYWYRQDPGQGLRLIYYSQIVNDFQKGDIAEGYSVSREKKESFPLTVTSAQKNPTAFYLCASRRRSQETQYFGPGTRLLVL.

The chain links TRBV9 to TRBJ2-2; D is possibly TRBD2 (5 bases). CDR3 length: 17 amino acids. Between the trimmed V and J ends, which lost 2 bases and 0 bases, there was a span of 14 bases. Germline V gene data show CDR1 as SGDLS and CDR2 as YYNGEE. CDR3 protein: CASSVGLGVANTGELFF. CDR3 coding DNA: TGTGCCAGCAGCGTGGGCCTCGGGGTTGCGAACACCGGGGAGCTGTTTTTT.

This clone was observed once. The rearrangement links TRBV9 to TRBJ2-3; TRBD2 is a possible D gene (6 bases). The ends were cut back, 3 bases at V and 3 bases at J, with 14 bases in the middle. The length of the CDR3 is 15 residues. From germline, CDR1 is SGDLS and CDR2 YYNGEE. As DNA, the CDR3 is TGTGCCAGCAGCGCTGGGACTCCCAGAACAGATACGCAGTATTTT. Protein: CASSAGTPRTDTQYF. The whole variable domain, remainder taken from reference TRBV9 and TRBJ2-3, is DSGVTQTPKHLITATGQRVTLRCSPRSGDLSVYWYQQSLDQGLQFLIQYYNGEERAKGNILERFSAQQFPDLHSELNLSSLELGDSALYFCASSAGTPRTDTQYFGPGTRLTVL.

The rearrangement uses TRBV19 and TRBJ2-1; 7 bases align to TRBD2. Germline trimming cut 5 bases from V and 2 bases from J; bases unmatched to any gene: 9. The CDR3 is 16 residues long. The germline gives CDR1 LNHDA, CDR2 SQIVND (reference sequence). In DNA, the CDR3 is TGTGCCAGTAGTCCACCACTAGCGCCCCCCTACAATGAGCAGTTCTTC. The encoded protein is CASSPPLAPPYNEQFF.

This rearrangement joins TRBV11-3 to TRBJ1-2; 8 bases line up with TRBD1. The CDR3 has 16 amino acids. Germline V CDR1 and CDR2: SGHNT, YENEEA. The V and J ends lost 5 bases and 3 bases, in that order; junction bases with no gene match: 11. The CDR3 here is CASSPRTGRNYYGYTF. Here the CDR3 DNA reads TGTGCCAGCAGCCCTCGGACAGGGCGAAACTACTATGGCTACACCTTC.

This chain uses TRBV18 with TRBJ2-1; tentatively, D is TRBD1 (5 bases). The CDR3 sequence is 15 residues long. Trimming removed 2 bases from V and 1 base from J, with 9 bases in between. CDR1 is KGHSH and CDR2 is LQKENI in the germline V gene. The CDR3 loop is CASSPGRGSYNEQFF. The CDR3 region has the DNA TGTGCCAGCTCACCAGGAAGGGGTTCCTACAATGAGCAGTTCTTC.

The rearrangement uses TRBV27 and TRBJ2-7, with 9 bases fitting TRBD1. V shed 5 bases and J 4 bases; nucleotides not matched to a gene: 12. Germline V lookup: CDR1 MNHEY, CDR2 SMNVEV (reference sequence). CDR3 length equals 16 residues. This chain's CDR3 is CASSLTATGGKYEQYF. Here the CDR3 DNA reads TGTGCCAGCAGTCTCACCGCAACAGGGGGCAAGTACGAGCAGTACTTC.

Only one count was recorded for this clone. The J gene is TRBJ1-2, the V gene TRBV5-1; D possibly corresponds to TRBD1 (6 bases). V lost 2 bases and J 4 bases, leaving 12 bases between the germline ends. This CDR3 has 14 residues. Germline V gene lookup returns CDR1 SGHRS and CDR2 YFSETQ. This CDR3 is CASSFGDTTYGYTF. The CDR3 DNA sequence: TGCGCCAGCAGCTTTGGGGACACTACCTATGGCTACACCTTC.

This clone has only a few counts. This chain connects TRBV10-2 to TRBJ2-1, with D unresolved. This CDR3 has 10 residues. Looked up from germline, CDR1 is WSHSY and CDR2 is SAAADI. V was clipped by 8 bases and J by 10 bases, with 9 bases between them. CDR3 coding DNA: TGCGCCAGCCTCCAGATAGAGCAGTTCTTC. It yields the protein CASLQIEQFF.

This clone was recorded a few times. The rearrangement joins TRBV7-2 to TRBJ2-7; D is ambiguous. V gave up 4 bases and J gave up 7 bases, with 11 bases separating them. The CDR3 covers 12 residues. Germline V lookup: CDR1 SGHTA, CDR2 FQGNSA. The CDR3 nucleotides read TGTGCCAGCAGCTCATTGACTGGAGAGCAGTACTTC. Encoded protein: CASSSLTGEQYF.

The chain employs TRBV5-1 and TRBJ2-1, with TRBD2 matching over 10 bases. Trimming cost V 4 bases and J 5 bases; bases outside gene matches: 6. The CDR3 sequence is 15 residues long. Germline V gives CDR1 SGHRS, CDR2 YFSETQ. CDR3 loop: CASSDLAGAHNEQFF. The CDR3 DNA follows: TGCGCCAGCAGCGACCTAGCGGGGGCCCACAATGAGCAGTTCTTC.

The CDR3 here is CASSWAHLNTEAFF. The CDR3 DNA reads TGTGCCAGCAGCTGGGCGCACCTGAACACTGAAGCTTTCTTT. The chain is built from TRBV7-9 and TRBJ1-1; D call uncertain. Germline V CDR1 and CDR2: SEHNR, FQNEAQ (reference sequence). This CDR3 is built from 14 residues. The germline V and J ends were trimmed by 4 bases and 0 bases, with 9 bases remaining between them. Supplemented by reference TRBV7-9 and TRBJ1-1, the full variable domain reads DTGVSQNPRHKITKRGQNVTFRCDPISEHNRLYWYRQTLGQGPEFLTYFQNEAQLEKSRLLSDRFSAERPKGSFSTLEIQRTEQGDSAMYLCASSWAHLNTEAFFGQGTRLTVV.

The genes are TRBV2 and TRBJ2-2; 12 bases line up with TRBD2. The V and J ends lost 6 bases and 7 bases, in that order; junction bases with no gene match: 12. This CDR3 spans 17 amino acids. Germline loops: CDR1 SNHLY, CDR2 FYNNEI. The chain's CDR3 is CASRATGLAGHGGELFF. The CDR3 DNA sequence: TGTGCCAGCAGGGCGACCGGACTAGCGGGGCATGGCGGGGAGCTGTTTTTT.

Written as DNA, the CDR3 is TGTGCCAGCAGCGAACTATCTGAGCAGTTCTTC. It is translated as CASSELSEQFF. This rearrangement joins TRBV4-2 to TRBJ2-1; the D is unclear. V lost 5 bases to trimming and J lost 9 bases, with 8 bases between them. This CDR3 spans 11 amino acids. From germline, CDR1 is LGHNA and CDR2 YNFKEQ.

This chain joins TRBV14 and TRBJ1-1; a possible D gene is TRBD1 (6 bases). This CDR3 region has 14 residues. Germline loops: CDR1 SGHDN, CDR2 FVKESK. Trimming took 2 bases from V and 7 from J, leaving 14 bases between them. The CDR3 DNA reads TGTGCCAGCAGCCAATTTCGGGGGGCGCGTGAAGCTTTCTTT. This codes for CASSQFRGAREAFF.